The sequence of this TCR beta chain was determined in a study of CD8 T cells in Susac syndrome. Looking at the study overall: There were 5 or 6 sequenced Susac syndrome patients with active disease and under 10 in remission.

With random hexamers, roughly 0.45 to 1 ug RNA was reverse transcribed. An immunoSEQ multiplex PCR amplified TCR beta CDR3 over 54 Vbeta and 13 Jbeta. One entry per CDR3 protein results from TCRdb running MiXCR on the immunoSEQ multiplex PCR reads. This table holds tens of thousands of distinct CDR3 sequences, roughly 95% found once. Whole-study findings and limits: TCR sequencing and HLA analysis covered a relatively small number of individuals.

Concerning this clonotype itself: Its target is not known.

Sequenced: CD8+ T cells from PBMCs. This clonotype originated in a human donor with Susac syndrome.

This CDR3 is CASSSGTGNQPQHF. CDR3 DNA sequence: TGTGCCAGCAGCAGCGGGACAGGCAATCAGCCCCAGCATTTT. The chain is built from TRBV2 and TRBJ1-5; 7 bases map to TRBD1. CDR3 length equals 14 residues. V shed 6 bases, J shed 2 bases, and the junction held 4 bases outside the gene matches. The germline V gene encodes CDR1 SNHLY and CDR2 FYNNEI.